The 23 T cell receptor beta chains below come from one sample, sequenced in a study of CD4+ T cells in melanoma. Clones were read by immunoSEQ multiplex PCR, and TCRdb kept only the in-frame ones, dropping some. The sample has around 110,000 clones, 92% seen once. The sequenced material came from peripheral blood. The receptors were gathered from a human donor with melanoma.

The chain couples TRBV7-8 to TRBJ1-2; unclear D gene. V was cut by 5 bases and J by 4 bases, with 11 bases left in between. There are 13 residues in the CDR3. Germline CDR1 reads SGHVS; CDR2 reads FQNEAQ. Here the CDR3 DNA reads TGTGCCAGCAGCCCCCGGGAAACCTATGGCTACACCTTC. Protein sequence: CASSPRETYGYTF.

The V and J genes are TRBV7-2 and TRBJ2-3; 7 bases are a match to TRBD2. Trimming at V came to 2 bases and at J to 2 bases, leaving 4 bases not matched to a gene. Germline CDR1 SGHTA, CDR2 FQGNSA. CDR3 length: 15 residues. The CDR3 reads CASSLSRGDTDTQYF. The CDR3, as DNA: TGTGCCAGCAGCTTATCCCGGGGGGACACAGATACGCAGTATTTT.

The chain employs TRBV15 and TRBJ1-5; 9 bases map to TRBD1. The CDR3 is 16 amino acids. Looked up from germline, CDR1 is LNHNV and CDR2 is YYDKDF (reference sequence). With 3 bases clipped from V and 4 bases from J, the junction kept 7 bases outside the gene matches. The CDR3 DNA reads TGTGCCACCAGCAGCCAGGACAGGGGTACTAATCAGCCCCAGCATTTT. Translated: CATSSQDRGTNQPQHF.

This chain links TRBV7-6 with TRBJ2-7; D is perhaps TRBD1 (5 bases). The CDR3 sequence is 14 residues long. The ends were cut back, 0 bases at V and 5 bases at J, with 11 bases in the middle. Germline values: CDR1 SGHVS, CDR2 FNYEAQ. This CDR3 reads CASSLARAGNEQYF. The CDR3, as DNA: TGTGCCAGCAGCTTAGCGCGAGCAGGGAACGAGCAGTACTTC.

The CDR3 nucleotides read TGTGCCAGTAGTATGAGAGATCAGCCCCAGCATTTT. Encoded protein: CASSMRDQPQHF. The chain joins TRBV19 to TRBJ1-5, with D uncertain. Germline assignment: CDR1 LNHDA and CDR2 SQIVND (reference sequence). The V end lost 3 bases, the J end lost 5 bases, and 5 bases lay between the germline ends. The CDR3 is 12 residues long.

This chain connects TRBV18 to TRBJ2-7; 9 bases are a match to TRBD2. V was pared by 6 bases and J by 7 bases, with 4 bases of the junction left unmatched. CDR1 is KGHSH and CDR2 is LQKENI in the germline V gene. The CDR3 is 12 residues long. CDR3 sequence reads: CASSSGSQEQYF. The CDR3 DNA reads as TGTGCCAGCTCTAGCGGGAGTCAGGAGCAGTACTTC.

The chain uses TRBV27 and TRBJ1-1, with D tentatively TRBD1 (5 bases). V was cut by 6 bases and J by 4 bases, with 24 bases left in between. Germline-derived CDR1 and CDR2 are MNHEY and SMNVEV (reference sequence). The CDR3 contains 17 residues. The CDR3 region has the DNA TGTGCCAGCAGAAGTTGGCCGGGGAGGGGAGGTGGCACTGAAGCTTTCTTT. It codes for CASRSWPGRGGGTEAFF.

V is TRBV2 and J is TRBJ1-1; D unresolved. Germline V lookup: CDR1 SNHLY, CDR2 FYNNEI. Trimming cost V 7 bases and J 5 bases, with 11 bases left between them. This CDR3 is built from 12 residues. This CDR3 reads CASIKSGTEAFF. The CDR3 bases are TGTGCCAGCATCAAATCGGGGACTGAAGCTTTCTTT.

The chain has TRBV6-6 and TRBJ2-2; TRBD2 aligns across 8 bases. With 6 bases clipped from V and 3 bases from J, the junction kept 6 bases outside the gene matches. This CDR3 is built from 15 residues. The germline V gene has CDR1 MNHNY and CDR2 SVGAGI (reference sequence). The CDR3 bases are TGTGCCAGCAGACGGCTAGCGGGTGACACCGGGGAGCTGTTTTTT. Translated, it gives CASRRLAGDTGELFF.

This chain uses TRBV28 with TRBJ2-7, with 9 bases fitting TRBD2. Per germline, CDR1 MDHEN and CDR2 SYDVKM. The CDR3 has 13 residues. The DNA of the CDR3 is TGTGCACACCGGACTAGCGCCTCCTACGAGCAGTACTTC. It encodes CAHRTSASYEQYF.

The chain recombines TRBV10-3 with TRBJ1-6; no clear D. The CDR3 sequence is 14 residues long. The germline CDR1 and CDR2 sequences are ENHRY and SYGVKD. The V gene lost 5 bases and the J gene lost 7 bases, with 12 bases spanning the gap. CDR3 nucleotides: TGTGCCATCAGTTCTTGGACGGGAAATTCACCCCTCCACTTT. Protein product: CAISSWTGNSPLHF.

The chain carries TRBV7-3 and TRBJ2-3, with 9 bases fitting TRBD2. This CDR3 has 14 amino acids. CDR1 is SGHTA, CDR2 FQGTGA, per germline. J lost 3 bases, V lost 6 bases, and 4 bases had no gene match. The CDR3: CASRSSGKTDTQYF. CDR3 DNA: TGTGCCAGCAGATCTAGCGGGAAGACAGATACGCAGTATTTT.

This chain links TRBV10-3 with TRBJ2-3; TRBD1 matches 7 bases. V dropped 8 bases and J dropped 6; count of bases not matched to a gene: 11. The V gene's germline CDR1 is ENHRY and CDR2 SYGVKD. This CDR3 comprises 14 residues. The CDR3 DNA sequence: TGTGCCATCCGGCGACAGGGAAGTGATGATACGCAGTATTTT. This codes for CAIRRQGSDDTQYF.

The CDR3 DNA reads TGTGCCAGCAGCCGACAGGGTAGCACAGATACGCAGTATTTT. Amino acids: CASSRQGSTDTQYF. This chain links TRBV7-6 with TRBJ2-3; 7 nucleotides match TRBD1. The CDR3 length is 14 residues. Germline CDR1 and CDR2: SGHVS and FNYEAQ. V lost 5 bases to trimming and J lost 0 bases; unmatched junction nucleotides: 2.

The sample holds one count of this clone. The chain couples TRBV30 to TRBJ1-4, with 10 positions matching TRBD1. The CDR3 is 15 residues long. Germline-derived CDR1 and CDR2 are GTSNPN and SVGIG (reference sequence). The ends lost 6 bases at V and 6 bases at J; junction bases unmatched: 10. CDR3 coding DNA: TGTGCCTGCCCATGCCCGGGACAGGGGTATGAAAAACTGTTTTTT. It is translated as CACPCPGQGYEKLFF. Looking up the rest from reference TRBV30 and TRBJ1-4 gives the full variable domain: SQTIHQWPATLVQPVGSPLSLECTVEGTSNPNLYWYRQAAGRGLQLLFYSVGIGQISSEVPQNLSASRPQDRQFILSSKKLLLSDSGFYLCACPCPGQGYEKLFFGSGTQLSVL.

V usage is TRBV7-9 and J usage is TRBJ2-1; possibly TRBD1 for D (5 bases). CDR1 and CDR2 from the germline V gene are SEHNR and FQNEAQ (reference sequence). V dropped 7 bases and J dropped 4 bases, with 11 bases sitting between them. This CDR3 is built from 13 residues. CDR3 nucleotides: TGTGCCAGCATCAGACAGACGTACAATGAGCAGTTCTTC. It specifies CASIRQTYNEQFF.

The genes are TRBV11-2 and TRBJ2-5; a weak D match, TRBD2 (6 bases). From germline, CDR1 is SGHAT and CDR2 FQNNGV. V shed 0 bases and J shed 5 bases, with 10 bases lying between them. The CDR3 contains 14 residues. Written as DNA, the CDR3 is TGTGCCAGCAGCTTAGATCCTGGGGGGGAGACCCAGTACTTC. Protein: CASSLDPGGETQYF.

The CDR3, as DNA: TGTGCCAGCAGCGAGGACAGGGGGGGTCAGCCCCAGCATTTT. Amino acid sequence: CASSEDRGGQPQHF. V is TRBV7-9 and J is TRBJ1-5; 10 bases agree with TRBD1. Germline CDR1 reads SEHNR; CDR2 reads FQNEAQ (reference sequence). The CDR3 length is 14 residues. The junction had 4 bases not matched to a gene; V was cut back by 5 bases and J by 6 bases.

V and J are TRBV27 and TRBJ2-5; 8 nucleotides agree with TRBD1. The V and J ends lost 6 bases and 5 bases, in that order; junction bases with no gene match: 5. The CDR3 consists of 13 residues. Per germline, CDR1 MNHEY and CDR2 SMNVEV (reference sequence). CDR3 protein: CASRSTGGETQYF. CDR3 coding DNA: TGTGCCAGCAGATCTACAGGGGGTGAGACCCAGTACTTC.

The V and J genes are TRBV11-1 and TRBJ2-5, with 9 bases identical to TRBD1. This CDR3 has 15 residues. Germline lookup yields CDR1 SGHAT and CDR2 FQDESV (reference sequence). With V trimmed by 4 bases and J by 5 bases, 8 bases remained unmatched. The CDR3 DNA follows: TGTGCCAGCAGCTCCCGGGACAGGGCTTGGGAGACCCAGTACTTC. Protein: CASSSRDRAWETQYF.

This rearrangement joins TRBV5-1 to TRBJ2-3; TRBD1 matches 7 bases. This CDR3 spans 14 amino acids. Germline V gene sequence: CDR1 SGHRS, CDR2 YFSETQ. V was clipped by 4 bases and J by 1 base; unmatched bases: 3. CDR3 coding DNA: TGCGCCAGCAGCCGACAGGGTGGCACAGATACGCAGTATTTT. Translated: CASSRQGGTDTQYF.

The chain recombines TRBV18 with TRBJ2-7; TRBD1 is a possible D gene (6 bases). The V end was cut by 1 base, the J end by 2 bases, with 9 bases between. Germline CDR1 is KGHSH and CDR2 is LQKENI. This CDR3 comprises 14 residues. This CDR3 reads CASSPRTAAYEQYF. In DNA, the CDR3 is TGTGCCAGCTCACCACGGACAGCTGCCTACGAGCAGTACTTC.

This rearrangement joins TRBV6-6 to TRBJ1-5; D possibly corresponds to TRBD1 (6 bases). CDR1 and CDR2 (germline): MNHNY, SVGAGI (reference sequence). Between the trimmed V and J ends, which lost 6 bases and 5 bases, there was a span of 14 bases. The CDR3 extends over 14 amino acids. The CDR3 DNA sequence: TGTGCCAGCAGCTCCCCCCGGGGGCATCAGCCCCAGCATTTT. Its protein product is CASSSPRGHQPQHF.